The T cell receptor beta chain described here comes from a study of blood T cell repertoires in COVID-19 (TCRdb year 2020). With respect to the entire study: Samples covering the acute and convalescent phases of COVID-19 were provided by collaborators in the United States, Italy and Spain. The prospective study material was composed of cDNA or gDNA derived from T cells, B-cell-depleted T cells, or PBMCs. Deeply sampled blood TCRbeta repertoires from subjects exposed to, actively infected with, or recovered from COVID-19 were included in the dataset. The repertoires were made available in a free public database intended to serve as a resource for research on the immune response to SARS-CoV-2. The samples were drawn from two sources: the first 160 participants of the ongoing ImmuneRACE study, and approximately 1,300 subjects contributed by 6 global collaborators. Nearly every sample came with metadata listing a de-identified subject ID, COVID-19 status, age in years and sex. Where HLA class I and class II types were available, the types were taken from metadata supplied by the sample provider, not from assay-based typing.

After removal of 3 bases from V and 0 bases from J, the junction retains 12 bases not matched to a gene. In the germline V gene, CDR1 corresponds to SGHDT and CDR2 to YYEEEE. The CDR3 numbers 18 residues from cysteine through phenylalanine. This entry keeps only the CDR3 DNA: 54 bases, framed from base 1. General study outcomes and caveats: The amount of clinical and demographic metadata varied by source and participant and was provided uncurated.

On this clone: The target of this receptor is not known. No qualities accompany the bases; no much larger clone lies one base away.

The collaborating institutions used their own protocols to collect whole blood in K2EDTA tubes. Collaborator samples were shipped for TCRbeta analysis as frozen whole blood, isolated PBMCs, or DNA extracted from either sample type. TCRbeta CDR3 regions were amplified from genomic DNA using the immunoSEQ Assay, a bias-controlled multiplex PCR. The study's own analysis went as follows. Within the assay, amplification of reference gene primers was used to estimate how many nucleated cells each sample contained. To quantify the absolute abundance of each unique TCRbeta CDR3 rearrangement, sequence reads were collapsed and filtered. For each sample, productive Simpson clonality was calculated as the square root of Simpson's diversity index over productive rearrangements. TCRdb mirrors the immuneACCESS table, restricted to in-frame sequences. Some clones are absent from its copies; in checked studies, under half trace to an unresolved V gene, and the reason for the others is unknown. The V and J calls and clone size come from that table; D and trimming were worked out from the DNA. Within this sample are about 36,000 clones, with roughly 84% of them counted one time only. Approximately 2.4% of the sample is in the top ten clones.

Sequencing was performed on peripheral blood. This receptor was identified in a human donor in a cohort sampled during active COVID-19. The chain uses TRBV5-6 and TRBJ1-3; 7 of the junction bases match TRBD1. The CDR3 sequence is CASSYTLGTDSSGNTIYF. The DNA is TGTGCCAGCAGCTATACCCTCGGGACAGACAGCTCTGGAAACACCATATATTTT.